This TCR beta chain is from a study of OX40 agonist ivuxolimab in advanced cancers. The wider study: Eligibility admitted prior anti-PD-1, anti-PD-L1 or anti-CTLA-4 therapy; 35% to 40% had some.

Libraries were prepared by immunoSEQ multiplex PCR; TCRdb keeps only in-frame clonotypes and omits some of them. This sample has about 15,000 clones, with about 81% found just once. V lost 0 bases, J lost 7 bases, and 13 bases lay in between. Germline V gene lookup returns CDR1 MGHRA and CDR2 YSYEKL. CDR3 length equals 14 residues. The V gene is TRBV4-1, the J gene TRBJ2-7, with D possibly being TRBD2 (6 bases). The source material was CD4+ or CD8+ T cells sorted from blood, sampled in a trial of the OX40 agonist ivuxolimab. The origin of this receptor is an adult with an advanced solid tumor such as melanoma, head and neck, liver or kidney cancer. DNA for the CDR3: TGCGCCAGCAGCCAAGAAGGAGGGGTAACAGAGCAGTACTTC. This encodes CASSQEGGVTEQYF.